This T cell receptor beta chain was recovered during a study of T cells in Graves' hyperthyroidism and ophthalmopathy. This clonotype was observed a handful of times. The length of the CDR3 is 14 residues. Between the trimmed V and J ends, which lost 2 bases and 5 bases, there was a span of 12 bases. Germline CDR1 MNHEY, CDR2 SVGEGT. Researchers took RNA transcripts and amplified the TCR beta CDR3 regions from them. HTBI primers drove first-round RT-PCR of the TCR CDR3. TCRdb re-called the multiplex PCR reads with MiXCR, one entry per CDR3 protein. The sample contains around 690,000 distinct CDR3 sequences, roughly 17% of which appear only once.

This TCR was recovered from a man aged 45-65 years with Graves' hyperthyroidism. V and J are TRBV6-2 or TRBV6-3 and TRBJ2-5; maybe TRBD2 (5 bases). Sequenced input: blood. CDR3 region: CASSYRVRRETQYF. The CDR3 region has the DNA TGTGCCAGCAGTTACAGGGTCAGGAGGGAGACCCAGTACTTC.